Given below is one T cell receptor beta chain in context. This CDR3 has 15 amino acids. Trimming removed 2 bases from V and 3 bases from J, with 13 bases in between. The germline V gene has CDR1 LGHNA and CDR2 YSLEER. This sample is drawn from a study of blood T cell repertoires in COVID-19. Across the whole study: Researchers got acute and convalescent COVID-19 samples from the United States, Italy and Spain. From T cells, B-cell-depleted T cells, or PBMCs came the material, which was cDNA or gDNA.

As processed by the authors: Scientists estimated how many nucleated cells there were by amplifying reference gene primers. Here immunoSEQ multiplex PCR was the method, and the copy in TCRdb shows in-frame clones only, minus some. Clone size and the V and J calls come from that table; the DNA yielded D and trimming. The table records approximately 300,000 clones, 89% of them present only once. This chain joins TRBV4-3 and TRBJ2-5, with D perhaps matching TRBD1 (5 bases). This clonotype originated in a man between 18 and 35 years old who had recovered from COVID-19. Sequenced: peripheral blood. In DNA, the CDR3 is TGCGCCAGCAGCCAACAAACGGGCAGGGAAGAGACCCAGTACTTC. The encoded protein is CASSQQTGREETQYF.